These 22 T cell receptor beta chains share one sample of origin, sequenced in a study of blood T cell repertoires in COVID-19. The assay was immunoSEQ multiplex PCR, and TCRdb's table has in-frame clones only and misses some. This sample has over 100,000 clones, with approximately 83% found just once. Sequenced input: peripheral blood. These receptor sequences come from a woman aged 65 to 85 with acute or convalescent COVID-19.

The V call is TRBV19, the J call TRBJ2-5; 14 bases are shared with TRBD2. The V segment lost 5 bases and the J segment 5 bases; nucleotides outside the gene matches: 4. The CDR3 is made up of 15 amino acids. CDR1 LNHDA and CDR2 SQIVND come from the germline V gene (reference sequence). The CDR3 region is CASSARLAGGETQYF. Written as DNA, the CDR3 is TGTGCCAGTAGTGCGCGACTAGCGGGGGGGGAGACCCAGTACTTC.

The chain links TRBV28 to TRBJ2-4, with 9 nucleotides matching TRBD1. Germline lookup yields CDR1 MDHEN and CDR2 SYDVKM. This CDR3 region has 16 residues. The junction had 5 bases not matched to a gene; V was cut back by 5 bases and J by 0 bases. CDR3 DNA sequence: TGTGCCAGCAGTCTTACAGGGGGCCTAGCCAAAAACATTCAGTACTTC. Protein: CASSLTGGLAKNIQYF. The variable domain in full, completed from reference TRBV28 and TRBJ2-4, reads DVKVTQSSRYLVKRTGEKVFLECVQDMDHENMFWYRQDPGLGLRLIYFSYDVKMKEKGDIPEGYSVSREKKERFSLILESASTNQTSMYLCASSLTGGLAKNIQYFGAGTRLSVL.

This clone was found a few times. This CDR3 is CASSSRGGMGTEAFF. The CDR3 DNA sequence: TGTGCCAGCAGCTCCCGGGGAGGGATGGGCACTGAAGCTTTCTTT. The chain uses TRBV7-3 and TRBJ1-1; D is uncertain. V lost 4 bases and J 4 bases, leaving 16 bases between the germline ends. This CDR3 spans 15 amino acids. The germline V gene encodes CDR1 SGHTA and CDR2 FQGTGA.

This clone showed up just a few times. This rearrangement joins TRBV5-1 to TRBJ1-2; D may be TRBD1 (5 bases). The CDR3 spans 16 residues. Germline V CDR1 and CDR2: SGHRS, YFSETQ. Deletions cut 5 bases from V and 0 bases from J, with 17 bases between. As DNA, the CDR3 is TGCGCCAGCAGTAGGCAGGGCATAAATTCTAACTATGGCTACACCTTC. This translates into CASSRQGINSNYGYTF.

This clone was observed a single time. This sequence joins TRBV9 and TRBJ2-2; 12 bases line up with TRBD2. The CDR3 spans 17 residues. Germline V gives CDR1 SGDLS, CDR2 YYNGEE. Trimming cost V 4 bases and J 4 bases; bases outside gene matches: 8. The CDR3 coding sequence is TGTGCCAGCAGCTTCCTAGCGGGGGGGCACGGCACCGGGGAGCTGTTTTTT. Amino acid sequence: CASSFLAGGHGTGELFF.

The chain links TRBV2 to TRBJ2-3; TRBD2 matches at 12 bases. V dropped 5 bases and J dropped 5; count of bases not matched to a gene: 8. Germline V gene lookup returns CDR1 SNHLY and CDR2 FYNNEI. The CDR3 loop spans 16 amino acids. CDR3 DNA sequence: TGTGCCAGCAGTTTCGGACTAGCGGGACCCCAAGATACGCAGTATTTT. Its protein is CASSFGLAGPQDTQYF.

The V gene is TRBV7-8, the J gene TRBJ2-1; tentative D call: TRBD2 (6 bases). This CDR3 has 11 amino acids. V lost 8 bases, J lost 4 bases, and 6 bases lay in between. Germline CDR1 is SGHVS and CDR2 is FQNEAQ. The CDR3 sequence is CASAGYNEQFF. As DNA, the CDR3 is TGTGCCAGCGCGGGGTACAATGAGCAGTTCTTC.

The chain employs TRBV3-1 (or the pseudogene TRBV3-2) and TRBJ2-5; D is unclear. CDR3 length: 12 residues. The V gene's germline CDR1 is LGHDT and CDR2 YNNKEL (reference sequence). Between the trimmed V and J ends, which lost 1 base and 3 bases, there was a span of 3 bases. The chain's CDR3 is CASSQAEETQYF. The CDR3 bases are TGTGCCAGCAGCCAAGCAGAAGAGACCCAGTACTTC.

This clone was detected once. The rearrangement links TRBV7-9 to TRBJ2-3; 14 bases align to TRBD2. CDR3 size: 15 residues. The trim removed 4 bases at V and 10 bases at J, leaving 7 bases unmatched. CDR1 and CDR2 from the germline V gene are SEHNR and FQNEAQ (reference sequence). CDR3 bases: TGTGCCAGCAGCTCCCGACTAGCGGGAGGGGGATCGCAGTATTTT. Encoded protein: CASSSRLAGGGSQYF.

This clone was recorded once. V is TRBV9 and J is TRBJ2-3; 15 positions agree with TRBD2. V was clipped by 4 bases and J by 1 base; unmatched bases: 7. CDR3 length: 18 residues. Germline values: CDR1 SGDLS, CDR2 YYNGEE. The CDR3 nucleotides are TGTGCCAGCAGCTCGCGGACTAGCGGGGGGGCCGGCACAGATACGCAGTATTTT. It yields the protein CASSSRTSGGAGTDTQYF.

V is TRBV15 and J is TRBJ2-7, with 7 bases that match TRBD2. The ends lost 1 base at V and 6 bases at J; junction bases unmatched: 6. The CDR3 is 14 amino acids. CDR1 and CDR2 (germline): LNHNV, YYDKDF (reference sequence). The CDR3 is CATSRAGTNGEQYF. The CDR3 coding sequence is TGTGCCACCAGCAGAGCGGGGACTAACGGCGAGCAGTACTTC.

The chain's CDR3 is CASSIAGQSTDTQYF. DNA for the CDR3: TGTGCCAGTAGTATAGCGGGACAAAGCACAGATACGCAGTATTTT. The V gene is TRBV19, the J gene TRBJ2-3; D may be TRBD1 (6 bases). V dropped 1 base and J dropped 0 bases, with 8 bases sitting between them. Germline V gene data show CDR1 as LNHDA and CDR2 as SQIVND (reference sequence). This CDR3 contains 15 residues.

The chain combines TRBV4-1 with TRBJ2-4; TRBD1 aligns across 10 bases. Germline lookup yields CDR1 MGHRA and CDR2 YSYEKL. The CDR3 has 16 residues. V was pared by 4 bases and J by 5 bases, with 8 bases of the junction left unmatched. The DNA for the CDR3 is TGCGCCAGCAGCCGCACCGGGACAGGGGTCGAAAACATTCAGTACTTC. It encodes CASSRTGTGVENIQYF.

V usage is TRBV9 and J usage is TRBJ2-2, with TRBD1 matching over 9 bases. Unmatched junction bases numbered 12, after V lost 0 bases and J lost 6 bases. CDR3 length: 18 amino acids. Germline lookup yields CDR1 SGDLS and CDR2 YYNGEE. CDR3 DNA sequence: TGTGCCAGCAGCGTAGGCCCTAGGGGACAGGGCTCGCCCGGGGAGCTGTTTTTT. Its protein is CASSVGPRGQGSPGELFF.

The J gene is TRBJ2-3, the V gene TRBV19; 7 nucleotides line up with TRBD2. Germline CDR1 and CDR2: LNHDA and SQIVND (reference sequence). There are 14 residues in the CDR3. Trimming cost V 5 bases and J 4 bases; bases outside gene matches: 6. The DNA of the CDR3 is TGTGCCAGTAGTCTTGCGGGGGACTCAGATACGCAGTATTTT. Translation: CASSLAGDSDTQYF.

J is TRBJ2-7 and V is TRBV5-5; TRBD1 matches 9 bases. Trimming at V came to 4 bases and at J to 1 base, leaving 6 bases not matched to a gene. Germline-derived CDR1 and CDR2 are SGHKS and YYEKEE (reference sequence). This CDR3 contains 15 residues. Here the CDR3 reads CASSRSGTGSYEQYF. The DNA for the CDR3 is TGTGCCAGCAGCCGTTCGGGGACAGGGTCCTACGAGCAGTACTTC. The full variable domain, with the rest looked up from reference TRBV5-5 and TRBJ2-7, is DAGVTQSPTHLIKTRGQQVTLRCSPISGHKSVSWYQQVLGQGPQFIFQYYEKEERGRGNFPDRFSARQFPNYSSELNVNALLLGDSALYLCASSRSGTGSYEQYFGPGTRLTVT.

This chain uses TRBV5-1 with TRBJ2-3; the D is unclear. Germline lookup yields CDR1 SGHRS and CDR2 YFSETQ. With 0 bases removed from V and 0 bases from J, the gap between germline ends came to 8 bases. The CDR3 is 15 residues long. CDR3 sequence reads: CASSLDKTSTDTQYF. The CDR3 coding sequence is TGCGCCAGCAGCTTGGACAAGACTAGCACAGATACGCAGTATTTT.

The rearrangement links TRBV6-1 to TRBJ2-5; the D gene is possibly TRBD2 (5 bases). Germline V gene data show CDR1 as MNHNS and CDR2 as SASEGT. Trimming left V 2 bases short and J 7 bases short, with 11 bases between. This CDR3 has 13 residues. As DNA, the CDR3 is TGTGCCAGCAGTGAACTCGGGGAAGGGACCCAGTACTTC. The encoded protein is CASSELGEGTQYF.

This clone was detected only once. The chain carries TRBV5-6 and TRBJ1-4; no reliable D call. CDR1 and CDR2 (germline): SGHDT, YYEEEE. The V and J ends lost 4 bases and 5 bases respectively, with 12 bases between them. The CDR3 is 14 amino acids. In DNA, the CDR3 is TGTGCCAGCAGCGGGCCTCCTTCCAATGAAAAACTGTTTTTT. Translation gives CASSGPPSNEKLFF.

The chain uses TRBV4-2 and TRBJ2-3, with TRBD2 matching over 13 bases. V trimming: 4 bases; J trimming: 5 bases; junction bases outside the gene matches: 6. The CDR3 has 16 residues. Germline loops: CDR1 LGHNA, CDR2 YNFKEQ. The DNA for the CDR3 is TGTGCCAGCAGCCTTGGACTAGCGGGAGACCAAGATACGCAGTATTTT. Translating it yields CASSLGLAGDQDTQYF.

This chain links TRBV24-1 with TRBJ2-1, with 9 bases identical to TRBD1. The length of the CDR3 is 15 residues. Germline V gene sequence: CDR1 KGHDR, CDR2 SFDVKD. Trimming cost V 0 bases and J 9 bases; bases outside gene matches: 5. The CDR3 nucleotides read TGTGCCACCAGTGATTTGGCGGGGACAGGGTCTGAGCAGTTCTTC. Encoded protein: CATSDLAGTGSEQFF.

V usage is TRBV10-3 and J usage is TRBJ2-1, with D perhaps TRBD1 (7 bases). The CDR3 is made up of 15 amino acids. The germline V gene encodes CDR1 ENHRY and CDR2 SYGVKD. Trimming cost V 6 bases and J 7 bases, with 19 bases left between them. CDR3 sequence: CAISPRGEGGNEQFF. In nucleotides, the CDR3 is TGTGCCATCAGCCCCAGGGGGGAAGGTGGTAATGAGCAGTTCTTC.